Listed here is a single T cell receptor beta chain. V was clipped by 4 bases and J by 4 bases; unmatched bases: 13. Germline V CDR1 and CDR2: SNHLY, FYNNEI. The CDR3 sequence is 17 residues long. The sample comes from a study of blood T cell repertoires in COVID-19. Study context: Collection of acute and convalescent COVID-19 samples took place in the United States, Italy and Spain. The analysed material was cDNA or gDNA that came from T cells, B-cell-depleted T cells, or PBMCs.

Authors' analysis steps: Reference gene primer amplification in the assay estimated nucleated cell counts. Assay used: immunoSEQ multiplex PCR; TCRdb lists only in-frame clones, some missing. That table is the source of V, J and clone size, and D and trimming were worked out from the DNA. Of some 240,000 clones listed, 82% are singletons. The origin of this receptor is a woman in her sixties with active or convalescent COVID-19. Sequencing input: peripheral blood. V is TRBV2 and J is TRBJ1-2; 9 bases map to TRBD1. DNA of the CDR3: TGTGCCAGCAGTGGCGGCCCGGGACAGGGATCGAGCTATGGCTACACCTTC. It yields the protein CASSGGPGQGSSYGYTF.